Each of the 11 T cell receptor beta chains below was sequenced from the same sample in a study of blood T cell repertoires in COVID-19. The method was immunoSEQ multiplex PCR; TCRdb's version includes in-frame clones alone and lacks a portion of them. The sample records 250,000 to 350,000 clones, approximately 90% being singletons. Input material: PBMCs or T cells enriched from blood (not recorded which). The receptors derive from a woman aged 18-30 years who had recovered from COVID-19.

Only one count was recorded for this clone. The chain links TRBV5-1 to TRBJ2-7; D might be TRBD2 (5 bases). From germline, CDR1 is SGHRS and CDR2 YFSETQ. The CDR3 has 16 residues. The ends were cut back, 0 bases at V and 5 bases at J, with 18 bases in the middle. The CDR3 region has the DNA TGCGCCAGCAGCTTGGGGTCTGGGAGTCTATCCGACGAGCAGTACTTC. It specifies CASSLGSGSLSDEQYF.

The rearrangement links TRBV7-8 to TRBJ1-2, with TRBD1 matching 9 bases. CDR1 and CDR2 from the germline V gene are SGHVS and FQNEAQ. After removal of 0 bases from V and 3 bases from J, the junction contained 17 bases not matched to a gene. The CDR3 has 20 residues. CDR3 amino acids: CASSLALRTGASLSDYGYTF. Here the CDR3 DNA reads TGTGCCAGCAGCTTAGCATTGAGGACAGGGGCCTCCTTGAGTGACTATGGCTACACCTTC.

V is TRBV7-9 and J is TRBJ1-1; TRBD1 agrees at 7 bases. Germline lookup yields CDR1 SEHNR and CDR2 FQNEAQ (reference sequence). The CDR3 contains 14 residues. V shed 1 base and J 8 bases; nucleotides not matched to a gene: 7. The CDR3 region has the DNA TGTGCCAGCAGCTTAGGACCACAGGGGCCGGAAGCTTTCTTT. It codes for CASSLGPQGPEAFF.

This sequence joins TRBV7-2 and TRBJ1-3, with 10 bases fitting TRBD1. Germline V gene lookup returns CDR1 SGHTA and CDR2 FQGNSA. CDR3 size: 18 residues. J gave up 0 bases and V 1 base, and 6 bases lay outside the gene matches. CDR3 bases: TGTGCCAGCAGCTTAGGGACAGGGGGGACTTACTCTGGAAACACCATATATTTT. This translates into CASSLGTGGTYSGNTIYF.

In its sample, this clone was seen a few times. V gene TRBV11-1 combines with J gene TRBJ1-1, with D uncertain. Germline-derived CDR1 and CDR2 are SGHAT and FQDESV (reference sequence). The V gene lost 1 base and the J gene lost 1 base, with 13 bases spanning the gap. The length of the CDR3 is 16 residues. Here the CDR3 reads CASSLGAASQNTEAFF. Written as DNA, the CDR3 is TGTGCCAGCAGCTTAGGAGCGGCCAGTCAGAACACTGAAGCTTTCTTT.

V usage is TRBV21-1 and J usage is TRBJ2-5; TRBD1 reflects the table's D call only, with no check against the DNA. TRBV21-1 is flagged as a pseudogene. The CDR3 extends over 15 amino acids. The chain's CDR3 is CASSLYKGYQETQYF. CDR3 coding DNA: TGTGCCAGCAGCCTCTATAAGGGGTACCAAGAGACCCAGTACTTC.

Note on this clone: Other DNA sequences in this specimen translate into the identical CDR3. V is TRBV6-5 and J is TRBJ2-1, with D maybe TRBD2 (5 bases). The CDR3 spans 15 residues. Trimming pared 2 bases from V and 0 bases from J, leaving 8 bases between. The germline CDR1 and CDR2 sequences are MNHEY and SVGAGI. The CDR3, as DNA: TGTGCCAGCAGTTACGGTGGGAGCTCCTACAATGAGCAGTTCTTC. It translates to CASSYGGSSYNEQFF.

The genes are TRBV2 and TRBJ1-6; no reliable D call. Germline V lookup: CDR1 SNHLY, CDR2 FYNNEI. The V end was cut by 1 base, the J end by 3 bases, with 7 bases between. This CDR3 comprises 15 residues. As DNA, the CDR3 is TGTGCCAGCAGTGAAGAGACGGGCTATAATTCACCCCTCCACTTT. Its translation is CASSEETGYNSPLHF. Full variable domain (outside the CDR3, taken from reference TRBV2 and TRBJ1-6): EPEVTQTPSHQVTQMGQEVILRCVPISNHLYFYWYRQILGQKVEFLVSFYNNEISEKSEIFDDQFSVERPDGSNFTLKIRSTKLEDSAMYFCASSEETGYNSPLHFGNGTRLTVT.

The rearrangement uses TRBV7-2 and TRBJ1-2; D is unclear. The germline V gene encodes CDR1 SGHTA and CDR2 FQGNSA. The V end lost 1 base, the J end lost 2 bases, and 11 bases lay between the germline ends. This CDR3 has 15 amino acids. CDR3 sequence: CASSLESQMNYGYTF. As DNA, the CDR3 is TGTGCCAGCAGCTTAGAGTCGCAGATGAACTATGGCTACACCTTC.

The chain is built from TRBV7-8 and TRBJ1-1, with 8 bases lining up with TRBD1. With V trimmed by 4 bases and J by 6 bases, 13 bases remained unmatched. The CDR3 consists of 16 residues. CDR1 is SGHVS, CDR2 FQNEAQ, per germline. In DNA, the CDR3 is TGTGCCAGCAGCTATAATTTCGGACAGGGCTTACCTGAAGCTTTCTTT. This translates into CASSYNFGQGLPEAFF.

The chain employs TRBV28 and TRBJ2-7; a weak D match, TRBD2 (6 bases). The germline V gene has CDR1 MDHEN and CDR2 SYDVKM. V shed 6 bases and J shed 4 bases, with 19 bases lying between them. This CDR3 spans 15 amino acids. CDR3 sequence reads: CASRVAGPRGYEQYF. CDR3 DNA sequence: TGTGCCAGCAGAGTTGCGGGACCAAGGGGATACGAGCAGTACTTC.